The 25 T cell receptor beta chains below were found in one sample sequenced in a study of beta chain features in type 1 diabetes. Study observations and caveats: In all four CD4+ subsets, TCRB CDR3 length was significantly, moderately reduced in type 1 diabetes.

The whole isolated RNA underwent reverse transcription, so sequencing captured expressed TCRB transcripts. Clones were sequenced by immunoSEQ multiplex PCR, and TCRdb holds only the in-frame ones, with some missing. Counted here are 60,000 or so clones, around 53% occurring once; the ten biggest clones make up 2.6%. These receptors have no identified antigens. The sequenced sample consisted of Tregs from blood. These receptors all stem from a woman aged 40 to 50 with type 1 diabetes.

This chain uses TRBV14 with TRBJ2-7, with 9 bases lining up with TRBD1. The J call is in doubt because the DNA end fits TRBJ2-1 better. Germline lookup yields CDR1 SGHDN and CDR2 FVKESK. The CDR3 loop spans 16 amino acids. Written as DNA, the CDR3 is TGTGCCAGCAGCCCGGGGATAGGACAGGGGTCGGCTGAGCAGTTCTTC. Encoded protein: CASSPGIGQGSAEQFF.

The rearrangement uses TRBV6-1 and TRBJ2-7; D is possibly TRBD1 (5 bases). The CDR3 contains 14 residues. Trimming stripped 0 bases from V and 5 bases from J, with 11 bases between. Germline lookup yields CDR1 MNHNS and CDR2 SASEGT. In nucleotides, the CDR3 is TGTGCCAGCAGTGAAGCGTCAGGGTGGGACGAGCAGTACTTC. This codes for CASSEASGWDEQYF.

This clone has just a few counts. CDR3 in amino acids: CASSPRTATEAFF. The CDR3 region has the DNA TGCGCCAGCAGCCCCCGGACAGCCACTGAAGCTTTCTTT. This sequence joins TRBV4-1 and TRBJ1-1; possibly TRBD1 for D (6 bases). V lost 4 bases and J 4 bases, leaving 10 bases between the germline ends. Looked up from germline, CDR1 is MGHRA and CDR2 is YSYEKL. The CDR3 runs 13 residues.

The CDR3 here is CASSLSRASETF. CDR3 bases: TGTGCCAGCAGCTTATCGCGGGCCTCAGAAACCTTC. The chain combines TRBV5-6 with TRBJ1-2; D not resolved. CDR3 length: 12 amino acids. Trimming pared 2 bases from V and 14 bases from J, leaving 16 bases between. Germline V lookup: CDR1 SGHDT, CDR2 YYEEEE.

This clone has only a few counts. The chain employs TRBV6-1 and TRBJ1-2; the D gene is possibly TRBD1 (6 bases). The CDR3 runs 13 residues. V was trimmed by 0 bases and J by 5 bases, leaving 7 bases between them. Germline V gene sequence: CDR1 MNHNS, CDR2 SASEGT. The CDR3 sequence: CASSEARGYGYTF. CDR3 coding DNA: TGTGCCAGCAGTGAAGCCAGGGGATATGGCTACACCTTC.

This chain's CDR3 is CASRYRGSYNEQFF. The CDR3 DNA reads as TGTGCCAGCAGATACCGCGGCTCCTACAATGAGCAGTTCTTC. The V gene is TRBV27, the J gene TRBJ2-1; D uncertain. Germline V gene sequence: CDR1 MNHEY, CDR2 SMNVEV (reference sequence). This CDR3 has 14 residues. The germline V and J ends were trimmed by 6 bases and 0 bases, with 9 bases remaining between them.

The chain couples TRBV29-1 to TRBJ2-2; tentative D call: TRBD1 (5 bases). Germline V gives CDR1 SQVTM, CDR2 ANQGSEA. The V and J ends lost 4 bases and 7 bases respectively, with 16 bases between them. This CDR3 comprises 14 residues. CDR3 nucleotide sequence: TGCAGCGTTGGGGGCAGGGCTCCAGGCGGGGAGCTGTTTTTT. Protein: CSVGGRAPGGELFF.

This clone has only a few counts. For the CDR3, the DNA is TGTGCCAGCAGTACGCCAGGGGGGTACACTGAAGCTTTCTTT. Translating it yields CASSTPGGYTEAFF. The rearrangement links TRBV28 to TRBJ1-1, with 7 nucleotides matching TRBD1. V shed 5 bases and J 3 bases; nucleotides not matched to a gene: 6. The length of the CDR3 is 14 residues. Germline CDR1 reads MDHEN; CDR2 reads SYDVKM.

CDR3 in DNA: TGTGCCAGCAGCTTACTAGGGGCAAGAACACCCCTCCACTTT. This encodes CASSLLGARTPLHF. This chain uses TRBV7-9 with TRBJ1-6, with a tentative D call TRBD1 (5 bases). Between the trimmed V and J ends, which lost 2 bases and 11 bases, there was a span of 13 bases. Germline V gene sequence: CDR1 SEHNR, CDR2 FQNEAQ (reference sequence). The CDR3 has 14 residues.

V and J are TRBV4-2 and TRBJ1-1; 10 positions match TRBD1. With V trimmed by 1 base and J by 1 base, 12 bases remained unmatched. The germline V gene encodes CDR1 LGHNA and CDR2 YNFKEQ. This CDR3 contains 19 residues. The CDR3 bases are TGTGCCAGCAGCCAAGCAGGACAGGGGGACCTATCACCGAACACTGAAGCTTTCTTT. Encoded protein: CASSQAGQGDLSPNTEAFF.

The sample holds a few counts of this clone. The J gene is TRBJ1-1, the V gene TRBV6-6; D remains ambiguous. CDR1 and CDR2 from the germline V gene are MNHNY and SVGAGI (reference sequence). This CDR3 is 13 amino acids long. Trimming left V 7 bases short and J 0 bases short, with 9 bases between. The chain's CDR3 is CASIGLMNTEAFF. CDR3 DNA sequence: TGTGCCAGCATAGGACTCATGAACACTGAAGCTTTCTTT.

This clone was picked up a small number of times. The chain is built from TRBV2 and TRBJ1-5, with 7 bases aligning to TRBD1. The CDR3 has 14 amino acids. V was pared by 6 bases and J by 4 bases, with 6 bases of the junction left unmatched. CDR1 and CDR2 from the germline V gene are SNHLY and FYNNEI. CDR3 residues: CASRGTALNQPQHF. The CDR3 nucleotides read TGTGCCAGCAGAGGGACAGCGCTAAATCAGCCCCAGCATTTT.

This chain uses TRBV28 with TRBJ2-1; 12 nucleotides line up with TRBD2. CDR3 length equals 16 residues. Trimming took 4 bases from V and 1 from J; bases not matched to a gene: 2. Germline V gene data show CDR1 as MDHEN and CDR2 as SYDVKM. The CDR3 DNA sequence: TGTGCCAGCAGTTCCCTAGCGGGAGGGTCCTACAATGAGCAGTTCTTC. This encodes CASSSLAGGSYNEQFF.

The J gene is TRBJ1-2, the V gene TRBV7-6, with D perhaps matching TRBD1 (6 bases). CDR1 is SGHVS, CDR2 FNYEAQ, per germline. This CDR3 is built from 11 residues. Between the trimmed V and J ends, which lost 8 bases and 6 bases, there was a span of 10 bases. The CDR3 is CASHEGDGYTF. The CDR3 coding sequence is TGTGCCAGCCACGAGGGGGATGGCTACACCTTC.

This clone has more than one count but fewer than ten. The chain joins TRBV28 to TRBJ1-1, with 7 bases matching TRBD1. Germline V CDR1 and CDR2: MDHEN, SYDVKM. This CDR3 has 12 residues. J gave up 10 bases and V 10 bases, and 12 bases lay outside the gene matches. The CDR3 nucleotides read TGTGCCACCACGACAGGGAGTATTGCAGCTTTCTTT. It encodes CATTTGSIAAFF.

This sequence joins TRBV18 and TRBJ2-5; TRBD2 is a possible D gene (6 bases). V was clipped by 4 bases and J by 5 bases, with 14 bases between them. Per the germline V gene, CDR1 is KGHSH and CDR2 is LQKENI. The length of the CDR3 is 14 residues. CDR3 amino acids: CASSRGIGGETQYF. The CDR3 coding sequence is TGTGCCAGCTCACGGGGGATTGGAGGGGAGACCCAGTACTTC.

V and J are TRBV7-9 and TRBJ1-1, with D unresolved. The CDR3 extends over 12 amino acids. Germline V gene data show CDR1 as SEHNR and CDR2 as FQNEAQ (reference sequence). Trimming removed 6 bases at V and 1 base at J, with 6 bases between. The CDR3 loop is CASSSENTEAFF. The CDR3 region has the DNA TGTGCCAGCAGTTCAGAGAACACTGAAGCTTTCTTT.

This clone occurred a few times. This chain links TRBV5-1 with TRBJ1-1; TRBD1 agrees at 7 bases. The CDR3 is 13 residues long. Trimming at V came to 6 bases and at J to 2 bases, leaving 4 bases not matched to a gene. From germline, CDR1 is SGHRS and CDR2 YFSETQ. CDR3 loop: CASTDRVNTEAFF. The CDR3 coding sequence is TGCGCCAGCACTGACAGGGTAAACACTGAAGCTTTCTTT.

The chain joins TRBV4-1 to TRBJ2-2; 9 nucleotides agree with TRBD1. The junction had 9 bases not matched to a gene; V was cut back by 4 bases and J by 6 bases. CDR1 and CDR2 from the germline V gene are MGHRA and YSYEKL. The CDR3 length is 16 residues. The CDR3 bases are TGCGCCAGCAGCCTAAATACAGGGGGCGCGGCCGGGGAGCTGTTTTTT. Translated, it gives CASSLNTGGAAGELFF.

The chain combines TRBV6-5 with TRBJ1-1; 10 bases line up with TRBD1. CDR1 is MNHEY, CDR2 SVGAGI, per germline. This CDR3 has 14 residues. The trim removed 6 bases at V and 5 bases at J, leaving 6 bases unmatched. The CDR3 DNA follows: TGTGCCAGCAGGCCAGGGACAGGGGAGACTGAAGCTTTCTTT. It specifies CASRPGTGETEAFF.

The chain combines TRBV7-3 with TRBJ2-1; 14 nucleotides agree with TRBD2. In germline, CDR1 is SGHTA, CDR2 FQGTGA. The V segment lost 5 bases and the J segment 6 bases; nucleotides outside the gene matches: 6. This CDR3 spans 16 amino acids. CDR3 amino acids: CASSPGLAGGGNEQFF. CDR3 nucleotides: TGTGCCAGCAGCCCCGGACTAGCGGGAGGCGGCAATGAGCAGTTCTTC.

This chain joins TRBV7-2 and TRBJ1-1; TRBD1 might be the D (5 bases). CDR1 and CDR2 (germline): SGHTA, FQGNSA. Trimming removed 3 bases from V and 1 base from J, with 6 bases in between. The CDR3 runs to 13 residues. The CDR3 nucleotides read TGTGCCAGCAGCTTTCAGGGGAACACTGAAGCTTTCTTT. Its translation: CASSFQGNTEAFF.

CDR3 DNA: TGTGCCAGCAGCTTAGAAGCGGTGATAGGTGGAAACATTCAGTACTTC. This codes for CASSLEAVIGGNIQYF. V gene TRBV7-2 combines with J gene TRBJ2-4; possible D gene TRBD2, 5 bases. The CDR3 spans 16 residues. Looked up from germline, CDR1 is SGHTA and CDR2 is FQGNSA. Trimming shortened V by 1 base and J by 6 bases, and 16 bases separated the two germline ends. The whole variable domain, filled in from reference TRBV7-2 and TRBJ2-4, reads GAGVSQSPSNKVTEKGKDVELRCDPISGHTALYWYRQSLGQGLEFLIYFQGNSAPDKSGLPSDRFSAERTGGSVSTLTIQRTQQEDSAVYLCASSLEAVIGGNIQYFGAGTRLSVL.

The rearrangement uses TRBV28 and TRBJ1-2; no firm D call. V shed 5 bases and J shed 4 bases, with 8 bases lying between them. The germline gives CDR1 MDHEN, CDR2 SYDVKM. The CDR3 is made up of 12 amino acids. CDR3 coding DNA: TGTGCCAGCAGTCTCGTCGGCTATGGCTACACCTTC. It yields the protein CASSLVGYGYTF.

The CDR3 sequence: CASSQAGESYEQYF. The CDR3, as DNA: TGTGCCAGCAGCCAAGCGGGGGAGAGCTACGAGCAGTACTTC. The chain is built from TRBV6-6 and TRBJ2-7, with 8 nucleotides matching TRBD2. The ends lost 6 bases at V and 3 bases at J; junction bases unmatched: 7. CDR3 length: 14 residues. CDR1 and CDR2 from the germline V gene are MNHNY and SVGAGI (reference sequence).